This T cell receptor (beta chain) stems from a study of neurological immune-mediated disorders. V was pared by 0 bases and J by 5 bases, with 12 bases between. The CDR3 has 15 residues. The V gene's germline CDR1 is KGHDR and CDR2 SFDVKD. The study's findings and limits: Sharing of CDR3 amino acid sequences among expanded clones across subjects was absent, suggesting private repertoires in all groups.

The table lists this clonotype with many counts. No antigen is known for it. Each CDR3 protein is one row after TCRdb ran MiXCR on the 5' RACE reads. The sample has approximately 46,000 distinct CDR3 sequences, 10% seen once. This receptor was obtained from a man in his 70s with HTLV-1-associated myelopathy (HAM/TSP). The rearrangement links TRBV24-1 to TRBJ2-5, with a possible D match to TRBD1 (6 bases). Sequencing was performed on PBMCs. CDR3 nucleotide sequence: TGTGCCACCAGTGATTTGGTAGCAGGGGATGAGACCCAGTACTTC. Protein sequence: CATSDLVAGDETQYF.